This T cell receptor beta chain was recovered during a study of PD-1 blockade in mismatch repair-deficient tumors. The overall study: Patients had over ten mismatch repair-deficient cancer types and were previously treated and progressing.

Germline CDR1 SQVTM, CDR2 ANQGSEA. This CDR3 has 15 amino acids. Trimming left V 4 bases short and J 4 bases short, with 19 bases between. The sample's time point: 10-day in vitro stimulation with candidate neoantigen peptide 4. In the case of this clone: What it binds is not known.

Sequenced by immunoSEQ multiplex PCR; TCRdb stores in-frame clones only, minus some. The sample gives over 14,000 clones, roughly 80% of which show up once; 20% to 25% is in the top ten. The clonotype originates from an adult with mismatch repair-deficient cancer. The specimen comprised cells cultured in vitro, sampled from a patient treated with pembrolizumab. The chain joins TRBV29-1 to TRBJ1-2, with a weak D call TRBD1 (6 bases). The chain's CDR3 is CSVVSGESWGYGYTF. The DNA of the CDR3 is TGCAGCGTTGTTTCAGGGGAGTCGTGGGGCTATGGCTACACCTTC. Looking up the rest from reference TRBV29-1 and TRBJ1-2 gives the full variable domain: SAVISQKPSRDICQRGTSLTIQCQVDSQVTMMFWYRQQPGQSLTLIATANQGSEATYESGFVIDKFPISRPNLTFSTLTVSNMSPEDSSIYLCSVVSGESWGYGYTFGSGTRLTVV.